Listed below are T cell receptor beta chains from one sample, sequenced in a study of Ad26.COV2.S vaccination and SARS-CoV-2 variants. The data were produced by immunoSEQ multiplex PCR, yet TCRdb's version contains in-frame clones alone and is incomplete. This table holds 400,000 to 500,000 clones, around nine tenths found once. Sequenced here: peripheral blood, sampled in a trial of Ad26.COV2.S vaccine versus placebo. These receptors were obtained from a person between 18 and 65 years old who received the Ad26.COV2.S COVID-19 vaccine or a placebo. Both conserved end residues are part of each CDR3. D genes are given only for firm matches. Size is omitted from some rows. Given values are once, few, many or a class for expanded clones.

TRBJ2-5,TRBD2,TRBV5-1,-,15,TGCGCCAGCAGCTCTAACCCGGGGGGGCAGGAGACCCAGTACTTC,CASSSNPGGQETQYF
TRBJ2-7,TRBD1,TRBV4-1,-,15,TGCGCCAGCAGCACCCGACAGGGGACGACCTACGAGCAGTACTTC,CASSTRQGTTYEQYF
TRBJ2-7,-,TRBV12-3/TRBV12-4,-,12,TGTGCCAGCAGTCCTACTTATTTCAAGCAGTACTTC,CASSPTYFKQYF
TRBJ2-2,TRBD2,TRBV4-3,-,17,TGCGCCAGCAGCCGAACAAATAGCGGGGGCCGCACCGGGGAGCTGTTTTTT,CASSRTNSGGRTGELFF
TRBJ2-7,-,TRBV11-2,-,11,TGTGCCAGCAGCTTAGCGTATGAGCAGTACTTC,CASSLAYEQYF
TRBJ2-2,-,TRBV4-1,-,14,TGCGCCAGCAGCCAAGTAGGGGGCACCGGGGAGCTGTTTTTT,CASSQVGGTGELFF
TRBJ1-2,TRBD1,TRBV27,-,12,TGTGCCAGCAGGACAGGGGAATATGGCTACACCTTC,CASRTGEYGYTF
TRBJ2-1,-,TRBV2,-,14,TGTGCCAGCAGAGCGGTTAGCTCCTACAATGAGCAGTTCTTC,CASRAVSSYNEQFF
TRBJ2-7,TRBD2,TRBV14,-,15,TGTGCCAGCAGCCAAACTAGCGGGGCTCGCCGGGAGCAGTACTTC,CASSQTSGARREQYF
TRBJ2-7,-,TRBV5-5,-,14,TGTGCCAGCAGCTTATTAACATCCGCCTACGAGCAGTACTTC,CASSLLTSAYEQYF
TRBJ2-7,-,TRBV21-1,-,16,TGTGCCAGCAGCAAAGTGATAAGGGGATTAGGCTACGAGCAGTACTTC,CASSKVIRGLGYEQYF
TRBJ2-3,TRBD2,TRBV30,-,15,TGTGCCTGGAGTGTAGGAGGGAGGGGCACAGATACGCAGTATTTT,CAWSVGGRGTDTQYF
TRBJ1-4,TRBD1,TRBV4-1,few,16,TGCGCCAGCAGCCAACGGACAGGGGGGACTAATGAAAAACTGTTTTTT,CASSQRTGGTNEKLFF
TRBJ1-6,TRBD1,TRBV4-3,-,16,TGCGCCAGCAGCCATGGTCGGGACAGGATTAATTCACCCCTCCACTTT,CASSHGRDRINSPLHF
TRBJ2-2,-,TRBV6-5,-,13,TGTGCCAGCAGTTACTCGAGGAACGGGGAGCTGTTTTTT,CASSYSRNGELFF
TRBJ1-6,-,TRBV7-8,-,12,TGTGCCAGCAGCCTCTATAATTCACCCCTCCACTTT,CASSLYNSPLHF
TRBJ1-5,-,TRBV7-9,-,13,TGTGCCAGCAGCCCCGCGAGCAATCAGCCCCAGCATTTT,CASSPASNQPQHF
TRBJ1-4,TRBD1,TRBV30,-,15,TGTGCCTGGAGTGTTGGGACAGGGGATTTCGAAAAACTGTTTTTT,CAWSVGTGDFEKLFF
TRBJ1-3,-,TRBV30,-,16,TGTGCCTGGAGTGTCCGCAGAGGGAGTTCTGGAAACACCATATATTTT,CAWSVRRGSSGNTIYF
TRBJ1-3,-,TRBV29-1,-,13,TGCAGCGTTGAGTACGGGTCTGGAAACACCATATATTTT,CSVEYGSGNTIYF